This T cell receptor beta chain was sequenced for a study of blood T cells in healthy people across ages. Through a sample-barcoded 5' primer and a J-beta primer mix, a second PCR was run for roughly 7 to 12 cycles. TCRdb recomputed calls from the 5' RACE reads with MiXCR, one row per CDR3 protein. This sample has around 800,000 distinct CDR3 sequences, with approximately 59% found just once. The CDR3 spans 13 residues. Germline-derived CDR1 and CDR2 are MNHEY and SVGAGI. V lost 2 bases, J lost 8 bases, and 12 bases lay in between. The origin of this receptor is a man aged 30 to 45 in good health. The rearrangement links TRBV6-5 to TRBJ1-2; D might be TRBD1 (5 bases). Input material: blood. This CDR3 is CASSYEGSQGYTF. DNA for the CDR3: TGTGCCAGCAGTTACGAGGGGAGCCAAGGCTACACCTTC.